This TCR beta chain was documented in a study of post-analysis software for immune sequencing data. Study in general: Progressive-relapsing, secondary progressive and relapsing-remitting multiple sclerosis were among the disease courses included. Study outcomes and limitations: Under the F measure, samples that were prepared in one batch clustered strongly together. There was significantly lower normalized Chao1 diversity in multiple sclerosis patients than in controls.

Only a few counts were recorded for this clonotype. Its antigen remains unidentified. The library was made from cDNA and included unique molecular identifiers. MiXCR, run by TCRdb on the PCR reads, gives a single entry per CDR3 protein. The profile shows hundreds of thousands of distinct CDR3 sequences, 25% to 30% of them singletons. The sequence came from a girl aged 10 to 17 with multiple sclerosis. Specimen: blood.

The DNA for the CDR3 is TGCAGTGCTAGAGACCCTCAGGGGACACCCACAGATACGCAGTATTTT. It is translated as CSARDPQGTPTDTQYF. The rearrangement uses TRBV20-1 and TRBJ2-3; tentative D call: TRBD1 (6 bases). The CDR3 is 16 residues long. Trimming removed 0 bases at V and 2 bases at J, with 15 bases between. Germline CDR1 and CDR2: DFQATT and SNEGSKA (reference sequence).